This T cell receptor (beta chain) emerged from a study of T cell clones after liver transplantation. Study-wide background: Post-transplant blood was tracked for graft-donor-reactive T cell clones identified in a pre-transplant mixed lymphocyte reaction. Tolerance: complete withdrawal held at least one year, liver enzymes staying within twice normal. Pre-transplant mixed lymphocyte reactions yielded third-party-reactive TCRbeta sequences as comparators for graft-donor-reactive sequences. Findings and limits, study-wide: Graft donor-reactive T cells may have migrated into the graft rather than being deleted.

Assay: immunoSEQ multiplex PCR; the TCRdb copy retains only in-frame clones and omits some. Of more than 75,000 clones listed, about 82% are singletons. Points on this clone: Its antigen is undetermined.

Germline lookup yields CDR1 SGHRS and CDR2 YFSETQ. The V end lost 9 bases, the J end lost 0 bases, and 13 bases lay between the germline ends. The CDR3 is made up of 13 amino acids. Sequences were derived from CD4+ T cells from blood, sampled almost 47 months after liver transplant. This TCR came from a human patient who received a liver transplant. Among the T cells, some may be from the graft donor. The rearrangement joins TRBV5-1 to TRBJ2-7; tentatively, D is TRBD1 or TRBD2 (6 bases each). The CDR3 reads CATRGDGSYEQYF. In DNA, the CDR3 is TGCGCCACTAGGGGGGACGGCTCCTACGAGCAGTACTTC.